The following is a T cell receptor beta chain sequence with its context. The sample is drawn from a study of blood T cells in healthy people across ages. CDR1 and CDR2 (germline): SGHTA, FQGNSA. The V segment lost 5 bases and the J segment 8 bases; nucleotides outside the gene matches: 9. This CDR3 has 15 amino acids. It was with a sample-barcoded 5' primer and a J-beta primer mix that a second PCR of roughly 6 to 12 cycles was run. A single record per CDR3 protein comes from TCRdb applying MiXCR to the 5' RACE reads. In the table there are almost 800,000 distinct CDR3 sequences, about three fifths of which are singletons.

The sequenced material came from blood. The TCR was taken from a young man in good health. The V gene is TRBV7-2, the J gene TRBJ2-1, with 10 bases that match TRBD2. CDR3 sequence (DNA): TGTGCCAGCAGCCAACGGACTAGCGGATACCATGAGCAGTTCTTC. This sequence encodes CASSQRTSGYHEQFF.